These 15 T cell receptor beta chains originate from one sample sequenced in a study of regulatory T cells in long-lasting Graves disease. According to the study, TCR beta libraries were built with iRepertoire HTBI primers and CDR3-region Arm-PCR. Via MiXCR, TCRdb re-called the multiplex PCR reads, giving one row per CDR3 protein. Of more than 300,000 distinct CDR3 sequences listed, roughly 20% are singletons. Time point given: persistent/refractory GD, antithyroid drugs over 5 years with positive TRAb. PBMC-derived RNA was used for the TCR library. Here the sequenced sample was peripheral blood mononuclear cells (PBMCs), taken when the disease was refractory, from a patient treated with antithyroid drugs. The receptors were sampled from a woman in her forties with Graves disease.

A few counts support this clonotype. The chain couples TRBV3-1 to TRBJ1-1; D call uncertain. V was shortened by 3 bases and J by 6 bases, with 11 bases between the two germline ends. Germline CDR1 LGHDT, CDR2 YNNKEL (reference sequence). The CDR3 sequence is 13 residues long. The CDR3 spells CASSQEGFAEAFF. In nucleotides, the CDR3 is TGTGCCAGCAGCCAGGAGGGTTTTGCTGAAGCTTTCTTT.

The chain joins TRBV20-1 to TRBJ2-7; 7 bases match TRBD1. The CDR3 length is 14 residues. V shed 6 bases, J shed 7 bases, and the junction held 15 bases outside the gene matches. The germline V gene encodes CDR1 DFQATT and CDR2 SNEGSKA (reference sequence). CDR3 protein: CSARRDRMQEEQYF. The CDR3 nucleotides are TGCAGTGCGCGAAGGGACAGAATGCAAGAAGAGCAGTACTTC.

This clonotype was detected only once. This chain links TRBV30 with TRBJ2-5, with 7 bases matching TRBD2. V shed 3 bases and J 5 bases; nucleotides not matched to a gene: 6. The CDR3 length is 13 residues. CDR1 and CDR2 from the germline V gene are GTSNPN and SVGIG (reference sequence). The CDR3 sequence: CAWRWGGGETQYF. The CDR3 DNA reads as TGTGCCTGGAGATGGGGGGGAGGGGAGACCCAGTACTTC. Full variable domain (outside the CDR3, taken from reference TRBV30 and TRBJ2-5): SQTIHQWPATLVQPVGSPLSLECTVEGTSNPNLYWYRQAAGRGLQLLFYSVGIGQISSEVPQNLSASRPQDRQFILSSKKLLLSDSGFYLCAWRWGGGETQYFGPGTRLLVL.

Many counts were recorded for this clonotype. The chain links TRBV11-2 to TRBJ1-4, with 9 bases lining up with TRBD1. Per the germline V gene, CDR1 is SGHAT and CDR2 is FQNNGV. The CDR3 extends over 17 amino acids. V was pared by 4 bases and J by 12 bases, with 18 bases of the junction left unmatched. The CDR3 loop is CASSSFRDREVQGELFF. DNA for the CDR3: TGTGCCAGCAGCTCGTTCCGGGACAGGGAGGTTCAAGGGGAACTGTTTTTT.

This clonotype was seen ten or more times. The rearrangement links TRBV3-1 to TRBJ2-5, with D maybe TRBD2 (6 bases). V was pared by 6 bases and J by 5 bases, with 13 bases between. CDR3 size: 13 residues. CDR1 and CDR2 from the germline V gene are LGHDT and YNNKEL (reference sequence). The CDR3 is CASRGGRKETQYF. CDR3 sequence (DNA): TGTGCCAGCAGAGGTGGGAGGAAGGAGACCCAGTACTTC.

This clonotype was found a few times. The CDR3 protein is CAISEPRGTRAGNTIYF. The DNA of the CDR3 is TGTGCCATCAGTGAGCCCCGAGGAACCCGCGCTGGAAACACCATATATTTT. This chain links TRBV10-3 with TRBJ1-3; D uncertain. CDR3 length: 17 amino acids. Germline V CDR1 and CDR2: ENHRY, SYGVKD. The V gene lost 2 bases and the J gene lost 2 bases, with 16 bases spanning the gap.

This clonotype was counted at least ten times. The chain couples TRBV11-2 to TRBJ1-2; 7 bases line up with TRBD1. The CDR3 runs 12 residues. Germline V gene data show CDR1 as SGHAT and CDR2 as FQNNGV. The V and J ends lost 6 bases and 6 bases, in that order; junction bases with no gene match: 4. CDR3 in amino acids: CASSSGQHGYTF. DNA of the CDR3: TGTGCCAGCAGTTCGGGACAGCATGGCTACACCTTC. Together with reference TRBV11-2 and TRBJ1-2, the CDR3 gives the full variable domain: EAGVAQSPRYKIIEKRQSVAFWCNPISGHATLYWYQQILGQGPKLLIQFQNNGVVDDSQLPKDRFSAERLKGVDSTLKIQPAKLEDSAVYLCASSSGQHGYTFGSGTRLTVV.

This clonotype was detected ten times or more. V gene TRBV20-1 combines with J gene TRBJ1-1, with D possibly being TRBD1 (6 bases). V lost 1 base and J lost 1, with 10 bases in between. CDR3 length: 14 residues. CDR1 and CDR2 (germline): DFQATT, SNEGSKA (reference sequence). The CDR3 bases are TGCAGTGCTAGAGGCGACAGGCGGAACACTGAAGCTTTCTTT. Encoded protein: CSARGDRRNTEAFF.

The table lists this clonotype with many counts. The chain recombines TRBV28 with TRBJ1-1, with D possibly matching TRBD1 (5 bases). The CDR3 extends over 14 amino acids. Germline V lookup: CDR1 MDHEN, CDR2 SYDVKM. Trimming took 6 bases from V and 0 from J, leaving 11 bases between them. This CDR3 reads CASSSGGMNTEAFF. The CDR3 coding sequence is TGTGCCAGCAGCTCCGGGGGGATGAACACTGAAGCTTTCTTT. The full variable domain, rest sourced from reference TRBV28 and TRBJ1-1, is DVKVTQSSRYLVKRTGEKVFLECVQDMDHENMFWYRQDPGLGLRLIYFSYDVKMKEKGDIPEGYSVSREKKERFSLILESASTNQTSMYLCASSSGGMNTEAFFGQGTRLTVV.

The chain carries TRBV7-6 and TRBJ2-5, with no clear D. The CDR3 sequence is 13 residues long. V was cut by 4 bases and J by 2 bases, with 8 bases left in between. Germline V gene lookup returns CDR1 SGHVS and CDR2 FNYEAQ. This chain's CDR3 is CASSSYTQETQYF. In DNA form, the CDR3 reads TGTGCCAGCAGCTCATATACACAAGAGACCCAGTACTTC.

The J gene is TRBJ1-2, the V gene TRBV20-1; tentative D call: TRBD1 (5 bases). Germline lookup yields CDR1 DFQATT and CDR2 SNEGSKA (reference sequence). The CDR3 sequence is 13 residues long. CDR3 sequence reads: CTQGPLENYGYTF. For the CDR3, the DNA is TGCACCCAGGGACCGCTCGAGAACTATGGCTACACCTTC.

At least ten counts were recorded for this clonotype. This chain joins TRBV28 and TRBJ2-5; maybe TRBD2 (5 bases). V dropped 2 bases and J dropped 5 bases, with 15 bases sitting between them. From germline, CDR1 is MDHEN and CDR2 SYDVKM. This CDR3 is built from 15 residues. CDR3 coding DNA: TGTGCCAGCAGTTTAAGTACGGGAACGGGGGAGACCCAGTACTTC. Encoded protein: CASSLSTGTGETQYF.

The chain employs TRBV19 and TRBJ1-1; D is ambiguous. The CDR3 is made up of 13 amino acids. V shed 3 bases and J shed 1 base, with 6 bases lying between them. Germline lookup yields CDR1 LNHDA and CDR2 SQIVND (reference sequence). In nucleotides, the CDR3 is TGTGCCAGTAGTATGACATCGAACACTGAAGCTTTCTTT. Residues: CASSMTSNTEAFF.

CDR3 sequence reads: CASSKIDREWKFF. The CDR3 DNA is TGTGCCAGCAGCAAAATTGACAGGGAGTGGAAGTTCTTC. J is TRBJ2-1 and V is TRBV7-9, with 7 bases fitting TRBD1. CDR3 length: 13 amino acids. The germline gives CDR1 SEHNR, CDR2 FQNEAQ (reference sequence). With 5 bases clipped from V and 14 bases from J, the junction kept 12 bases outside the gene matches.

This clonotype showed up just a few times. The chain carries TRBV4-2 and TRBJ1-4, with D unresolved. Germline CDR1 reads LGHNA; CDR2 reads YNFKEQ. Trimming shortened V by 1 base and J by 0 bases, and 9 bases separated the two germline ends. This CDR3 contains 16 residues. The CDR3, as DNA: TGTGCCAGCAGCCAAGGCCCCGCCCCAACTAATGAAAAACTGTTTTTT. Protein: CASSQGPAPTNEKLFF.